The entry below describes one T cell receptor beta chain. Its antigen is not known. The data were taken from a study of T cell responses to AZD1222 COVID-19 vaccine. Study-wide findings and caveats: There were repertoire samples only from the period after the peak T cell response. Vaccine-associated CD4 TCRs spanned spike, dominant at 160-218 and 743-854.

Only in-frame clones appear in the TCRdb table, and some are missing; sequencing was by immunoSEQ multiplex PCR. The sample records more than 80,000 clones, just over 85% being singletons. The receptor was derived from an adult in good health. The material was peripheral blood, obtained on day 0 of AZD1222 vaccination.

The CDR3 sequence: CASSLRGDLNTEAFF. CDR3 bases: TGTGCCAGCAGCCTCCGGGGGGACCTGAACACTGAAGCTTTCTTT. The chain has TRBV9 and TRBJ1-1, with D perhaps TRBD1 (5 bases). There are 15 residues in the CDR3. Trimming removed 4 bases at V and 0 bases at J, with 13 bases between. Germline V gene data show CDR1 as SGDLS and CDR2 as YYNGEE.